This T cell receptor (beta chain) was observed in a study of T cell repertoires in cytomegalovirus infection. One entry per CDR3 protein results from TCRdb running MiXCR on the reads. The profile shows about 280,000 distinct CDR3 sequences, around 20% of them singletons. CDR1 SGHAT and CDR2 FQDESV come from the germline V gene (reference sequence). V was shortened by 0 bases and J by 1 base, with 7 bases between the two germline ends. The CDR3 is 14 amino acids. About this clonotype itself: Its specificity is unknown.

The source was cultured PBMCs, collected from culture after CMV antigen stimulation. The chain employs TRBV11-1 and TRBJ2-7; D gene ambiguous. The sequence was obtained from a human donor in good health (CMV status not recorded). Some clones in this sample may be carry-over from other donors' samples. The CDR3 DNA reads TGTGCCAGCAGCTTAGCGGGAATATCCTACGAGCAGTACTTC. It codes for CASSLAGISYEQYF.